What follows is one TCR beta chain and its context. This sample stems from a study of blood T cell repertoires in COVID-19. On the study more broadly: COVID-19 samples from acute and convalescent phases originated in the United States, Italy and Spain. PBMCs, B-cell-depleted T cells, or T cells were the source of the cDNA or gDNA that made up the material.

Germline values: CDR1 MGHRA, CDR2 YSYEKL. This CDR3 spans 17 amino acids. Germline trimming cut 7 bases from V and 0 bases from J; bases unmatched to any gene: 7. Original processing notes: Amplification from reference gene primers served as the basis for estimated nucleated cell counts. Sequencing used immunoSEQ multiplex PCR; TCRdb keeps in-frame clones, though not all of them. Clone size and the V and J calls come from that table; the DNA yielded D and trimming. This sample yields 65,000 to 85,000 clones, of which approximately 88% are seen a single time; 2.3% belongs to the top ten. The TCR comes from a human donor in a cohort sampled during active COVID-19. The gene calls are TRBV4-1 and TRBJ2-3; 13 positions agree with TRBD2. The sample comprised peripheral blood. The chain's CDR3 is CASTVGLAGPSTDTQYF. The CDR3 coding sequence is TGCGCCAGCACCGTGGGACTAGCGGGGCCTAGCACAGATACGCAGTATTTT.